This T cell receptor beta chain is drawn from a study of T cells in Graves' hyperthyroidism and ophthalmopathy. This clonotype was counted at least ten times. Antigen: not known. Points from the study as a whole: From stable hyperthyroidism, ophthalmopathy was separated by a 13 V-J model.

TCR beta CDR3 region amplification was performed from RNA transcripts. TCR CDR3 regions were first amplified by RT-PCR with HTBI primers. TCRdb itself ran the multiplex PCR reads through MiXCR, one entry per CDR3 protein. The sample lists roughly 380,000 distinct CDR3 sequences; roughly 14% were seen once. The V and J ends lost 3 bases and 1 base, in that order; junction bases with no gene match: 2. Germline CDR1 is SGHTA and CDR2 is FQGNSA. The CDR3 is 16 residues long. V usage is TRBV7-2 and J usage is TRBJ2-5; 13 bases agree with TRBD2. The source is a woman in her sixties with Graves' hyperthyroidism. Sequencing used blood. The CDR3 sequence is CASSFGLAGVQETQYF. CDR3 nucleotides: TGTGCCAGCAGCTTCGGACTAGCGGGAGTCCAAGAGACCCAGTACTTC.